The 13 T cell receptor beta chains below all came from one sample that was sequenced in a study of post-analysis software for immune sequencing data. Study-level findings and limits: Patients had higher frequencies than controls of a few TRBV segments, including TRBV5-6, TRBV5-1 and TRBV20-1.

For these TCRs, the target antigens are not known. Every TCR beta cDNA library bore unique molecular identifiers. Via MiXCR, TCRdb re-called the PCR reads, giving one row per CDR3 protein. The repertoire consists of 380,000 or so distinct CDR3 sequences, with around a third occurring once and the leading ten covering around 15%. Sequenced material: blood. The receptors derive from a girl between 10 and 17 years old with multiple sclerosis.

The V and J genes are TRBV25-1 and TRBJ1-1; 9 positions match TRBD1. This CDR3 is built from 15 residues. Germline-derived CDR1 and CDR2 are MGHDK and SYGVNS. Unmatched junction bases numbered 3, after V lost 0 bases and J lost 4 bases. In nucleotides, the CDR3 is TGTGCCAGCAGTGAATATAAGGACAGGGGCACTGAAGCTTTCTTT. Translating it yields CASSEYKDRGTEAFF.

This clonotype showed up many times. The V and J genes are TRBV4-2 and TRBJ2-7; the match to TRBD2 covers 7 bases. CDR1 is LGHNA, CDR2 YNFKEQ, per germline. The CDR3 has 18 residues. Trimming cost V 1 base and J 4 bases; bases outside gene matches: 16. The CDR3, as DNA: TGTGCCAGCAGCCAAGTGGCTGTTCCGGGACTATCGATTTACGAGCAGTACTTC. Translated, it gives CASSQVAVPGLSIYEQYF.

This clonotype was recorded a few times. The genes are TRBV12-3 or TRBV12-4 and TRBJ1-2; D ambiguous. V was shortened by 0 bases and J by 8 bases, with 7 bases between the two germline ends. The CDR3 is 12 amino acids. The DNA of the CDR3 is TGTGCCAGCAGTTTAGCGGCGGACGGCTACACCTTC. As protein: CASSLAADGYTF.

The V gene is TRBV6-5, the J gene TRBJ1-6, with TRBD1 identical over 8 bases. J was trimmed by 10 bases and V by 3 bases; bases with no gene match: 8. CDR1 is MNHEY, CDR2 SVGAGI, per germline. The CDR3 extends over 15 amino acids. The CDR3 region has the DNA TGTGCCAGCAGTTATAGCGGACAGGGAAACTCACCCCTCCACTTT. It codes for CASSYSGQGNSPLHF.

This clonotype was counted between two and nine times. This chain uses TRBV5-1 with TRBJ2-3; 7 nucleotides line up with TRBD2. The CDR3 consists of 14 residues. Germline CDR1 reads SGHRS; CDR2 reads YFSETQ. The V and J ends lost 2 bases and 6 bases, in that order; junction bases with no gene match: 6. DNA of the CDR3: TGCGCCAGCAGCTTCGAGCGGGGACGGGATACGCAGTATTTT. It is translated as CASSFERGRDTQYF.

The chain couples TRBV12-3 or TRBV12-4 to TRBJ1-1, with unresolved D. V lost 5 bases, J lost 6 bases, and 16 bases lay in between. This CDR3 comprises 14 residues. CDR3 sequence: CASSGRDSPAEAFF. DNA of the CDR3: TGTGCCAGCAGTGGGCGAGACTCCCCCGCTGAAGCTTTCTTT.

The chain employs TRBV19 and TRBJ1-6; D gene uncertain. V was trimmed by 0 bases and J by 10 bases, leaving 4 bases between them. The CDR3 is made up of 12 amino acids. Germline assignment: CDR1 LNHDA and CDR2 SQIVND (reference sequence). The CDR3 DNA reads TGTGCCAGTAGTATAGACGTGTCACCCCTCCACTTT. Translated: CASSIDVSPLHF.

The sample holds many counts of this clonotype. The gene calls are TRBV12-3 or TRBV12-4 and TRBJ2-5; the match to TRBD2 covers 9 bases. V was pared by 5 bases and J by 6 bases, with 7 bases of the junction left unmatched. The length of the CDR3 is 14 residues. The CDR3 loop reads CASSVAGGRKTQYF. The CDR3 DNA sequence: TGTGCCAGCAGTGTTGCGGGGGGGAGGAAGACCCAGTACTTC.

The chain has TRBV7-3 and TRBJ1-1; D unresolved. V shed 3 bases and J shed 1 base, with 12 bases lying between them. Germline assignment: CDR1 SGHTA and CDR2 FQGTGA. The CDR3 spans 15 residues. The CDR3 sequence is CASSLSPSRNTEAFF. CDR3 DNA: TGTGCCAGCAGCTTGTCACCCTCAAGGAACACTGAAGCTTTCTTT.

The chain is built from TRBV7-3 and TRBJ2-3; 7 bases match TRBD2. Germline-derived CDR1 and CDR2 are SGHTA and FQGTGA. The V segment lost 1 base and the J segment 5 bases; nucleotides outside the gene matches: 9. The CDR3 contains 16 residues. The CDR3: CASSLRGSGAVDTQYF. Here the CDR3 DNA reads TGTGCCAGCAGCTTAAGAGGAAGCGGGGCTGTAGATACGCAGTATTTT.

The chain joins TRBV2 to TRBJ2-3; perhaps D is TRBD1 or TRBD2 (5 bases each). Trimming took 3 bases from V and 0 from J, leaving 10 bases between them. CDR1 is SNHLY, CDR2 FYNNEI, per germline. This CDR3 spans 15 amino acids. This chain's CDR3 is CASSEGTVSTDTQYF. CDR3 sequence (DNA): TGTGCCAGCAGTGAGGGGACGGTGAGCACAGATACGCAGTATTTT.

In its sample, this clonotype was seen a few times. J is TRBJ2-3 and V is TRBV3-1, with 9 positions matching TRBD1. The germline V gene has CDR1 LGHDT and CDR2 YNNKEL (reference sequence). The CDR3 extends over 15 amino acids. V lost 1 base and J lost 4; bases outside the gene matches: 3. CDR3 nucleotide sequence: TGTGCCAGCAGCCAAGGGACAGGGGAACCAGATACGCAGTATTTT. Its protein is CASSQGTGEPDTQYF.

The chain has TRBV12-3 or TRBV12-4 and TRBJ1-3; the D is unclear. Between the trimmed V and J ends, which lost 6 bases and 0 bases, there was a span of 9 bases. This CDR3 is built from 14 residues. The DNA for the CDR3 is TGTGCCAGCAGGCTTACGAGCTCTGGAAACACCATATATTTT. This gives the protein CASRLTSSGNTIYF.